The entry below describes one T cell receptor (beta chain). Per the study methods: Cell counts per sample came from amplifying reference gene primers. The data were produced by immunoSEQ multiplex PCR, yet TCRdb's version contains in-frame clones alone and is incomplete. From that table come the V and J calls and clone size; the DNA was used to work out D and trimming. The sample holds 250,000 or so clones, 88% seen once. CDR3 length: 17 amino acids. Unmatched junction bases numbered 11, after V lost 4 bases and J lost 3 bases. The germline CDR1 and CDR2 sequences are MNHEY and SVGEGT. These data belong to a study of blood T cell repertoires in COVID-19. In the study overall: The samples span acute and convalescent COVID-19 from the United States, Italy and Spain. From T cells, B-cell-depleted T cells, or PBMCs came the material, which was cDNA or gDNA.

The chain has TRBV6-2 or TRBV6-3 and TRBJ1-4; 7 nucleotides line up with TRBD1. Sequences were obtained from peripheral blood. The sequence was obtained from a man at least 80 years old with acute or convalescent COVID-19. CDR3 sequence reads: CASSSISAGTANEKLFF. CDR3 sequence (DNA): TGTGCCAGCAGTTCCATAAGCGCCGGGACAGCTAATGAAAAACTGTTTTTT.